This T cell receptor beta chain was observed in a study of T-cell reconstitution after alpha-beta-depleted transplantation in children. The study, taken as a whole, reports: The main origin of T-cell counts and diversity one year after transplant was newly produced T cells. Day-60 TCRbeta diversity that was high in some patients was derived from surviving recipient T cells and thymic progenitors. About two months after transplant, alpha-beta T cells reportedly came from several hundred expanded graft clones.

This sample's TCRbeta library carried unique molecular identifier barcodes. MiXCR, applied by TCRdb to the PCR reads, yields one record per CDR3 protein. The sample yields fewer than 500,000 distinct CDR3 sequences, about 40% seen once. This clonotype was detected only a few times. The target antigen is unknown. CDR1 is SGHDT, CDR2 YYEEEE, per germline. The V and J ends lost 4 bases and 1 base respectively, with 8 bases between them. The CDR3 covers 13 residues. The material was PBMCs, obtained before TCRalphabeta/CD19-depleted stem cell transplant. The sequence came from a girl aged 2-9 years with aplastic anemia, due to receive a stem cell transplant. J is TRBJ1-1 and V is TRBV5-6; D gene uncertain. The CDR3 loop reads CASSGGANTEAFF. The CDR3 nucleotides are TGTGCCAGCAGCGGCGGCGCGAACACTGAAGCTTTCTTT. The full variable domain, completed using reference TRBV5-6 and TRBJ1-1, is DAGVTQSPTHLIKTRGQQVTLRCSPKSGHDTVSWYQQALGQGPQFIFQYYEEEERQRGNFPDRFSGHQFPNYSSELNVNALLLGDSALYLCASSGGANTEAFFGQGTRLTVV.